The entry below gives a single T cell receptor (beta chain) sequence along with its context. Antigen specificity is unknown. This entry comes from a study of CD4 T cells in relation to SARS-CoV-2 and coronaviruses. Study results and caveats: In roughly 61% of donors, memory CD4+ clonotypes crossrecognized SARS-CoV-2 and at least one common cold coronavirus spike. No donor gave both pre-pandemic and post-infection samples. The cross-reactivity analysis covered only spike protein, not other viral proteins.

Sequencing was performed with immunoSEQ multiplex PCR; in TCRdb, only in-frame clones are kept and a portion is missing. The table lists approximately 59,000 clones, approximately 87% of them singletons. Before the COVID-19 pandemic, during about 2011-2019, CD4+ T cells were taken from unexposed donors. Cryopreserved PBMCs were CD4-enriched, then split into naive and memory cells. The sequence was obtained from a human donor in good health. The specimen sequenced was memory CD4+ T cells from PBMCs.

The CDR3 here is CASSWGQPYSTDTQYF. DNA of the CDR3: TGTGCCAGTAGTTGGGGACAGCCTTATAGCACAGATACGCAGTATTTT. The chain uses TRBV19 and TRBJ2-3; TRBD1 aligns across 7 bases. V lost 5 bases, J lost 0 bases, and 8 bases stayed unmatched. Looked up from germline, CDR1 is LNHDA and CDR2 is SQIVND (reference sequence). This CDR3 has 16 amino acids.